Listed here are 12 T cell receptor beta chains from one sample, sequenced in a study of T cells in Graves' hyperthyroidism and ophthalmopathy. TCR beta CDR3 regions were amplified from RNA. A first-round RT-PCR of the TCR CDR3 used the HTBI primer set. Via MiXCR, TCRdb re-called the multiplex PCR reads, giving one row per CDR3 protein. Of hundreds of thousands of distinct CDR3 sequences in the sample, less than 25% are singletons; the top ten hold under 35%. The sample comprised blood. The receptors were sampled from a man aged 30-40 years with Graves' ophthalmopathy.

The gene calls are TRBV30 and TRBJ1-4; TRBD1 is a possible D gene (6 bases). Trimming removed 3 bases from V and 8 bases from J, with 10 bases in between. The CDR3 spans 12 residues. The germline gives CDR1 GTSNPN, CDR2 SVGIG (reference sequence). In nucleotides, the CDR3 is TGTGCCTGGAGCCTGAGGGGGGAAAAACTGTTTTTT. This translates into CAWSLRGEKLFF.

This clonotype was counted many times. CDR3 in amino acids: CASSLIENQPQHF. In DNA form, the CDR3 reads TGTGCCAGCAGCTTGATAGAGAATCAGCCCCAGCATTTT. The rearrangement uses TRBV5-5 and TRBJ1-5, with D hard to call. The CDR3 consists of 13 residues. Trimming left V 1 base short and J 4 bases short, with 6 bases between. The germline V gene encodes CDR1 SGHKS and CDR2 YYEKEE (reference sequence). Using reference TRBV5-5 and TRBJ1-5 for the parts outside the CDR3, the full variable domain is DAGVTQSPTHLIKTRGQQVTLRCSPISGHKSVSWYQQVLGQGPQFIFQYYEKEERGRGNFPDRFSARQFPNYSSELNVNALLLGDSALYLCASSLIENQPQHFGDGTRLSIL.

Worth noting for this clonotype: At one end, the junction sequence differs from germline, possibly due to a read error. This chain links TRBV28 with TRBJ2-3; D might be TRBD1 or TRBD2, each matching 6 bases. CDR1 MDHEN and CDR2 SYDVKM come from the germline V gene. This CDR3 is 16 amino acids long. The CDR3 DNA sequence: TGTGCCAGTACCGGGGGCAGGGTATTTGGCACAGGTACGCAGTATTTT. Its protein is CASTGGRVFGTGTQYF.

Ten or more counts support this clonotype. This chain links TRBV30 with TRBJ2-7; 7 positions match TRBD2. V was clipped by 4 bases and J by 2 bases; unmatched bases: 8. Germline assignment: CDR1 GTSNPN and CDR2 SVGIG (reference sequence). The CDR3 is 14 amino acids. The CDR3 bases are TGTGCCTGGAATCGCGGGAGTGCTGCCTACGAGCAGTACTTC. As protein: CAWNRGSAAYEQYF.

This clonotype was picked up many times. V usage is TRBV28 and J usage is TRBJ1-2, with D uncertain. Germline lookup yields CDR1 MDHEN and CDR2 SYDVKM. V was cut by 6 bases and J by 8 bases, with 16 bases left in between. The CDR3 runs 13 residues. CDR3 DNA sequence: TGTGCCAGCAGGCCTAACGGGGTAGGAGGCTACACCTTC. Its protein product is CASRPNGVGGYTF.

This clonotype was seen a handful of times. The rearrangement joins TRBV6-1 to TRBJ2-3; tentatively, D is TRBD2 (5 bases). The CDR3 extends over 15 amino acids. Germline lookup yields CDR1 MNHNS and CDR2 SASEGT. Between the trimmed V and J ends, which lost 6 bases and 2 bases, there was a span of 15 bases. CDR3 residues: CASSGVGRYTDTQYF. The DNA of the CDR3 is TGTGCCAGCAGCGGGGTCGGGCGGTACACAGATACGCAGTATTTT.

This clonotype was counted at least ten times. The genes are TRBV2 and TRBJ2-1; the D gene is possibly TRBD2 (6 bases). Germline CDR1 SNHLY, CDR2 FYNNEI. The CDR3 is made up of 12 amino acids. The germline V and J ends were trimmed by 3 bases and 9 bases, with 9 bases remaining between them. The CDR3 loop reads CASSEGGGEQFF. Here the CDR3 DNA reads TGTGCCAGCAGTGAGGGGGGAGGTGAGCAGTTCTTC.

This clonotype has ten or more counts. The J gene is TRBJ1-5, the V gene TRBV6-2 or TRBV6-3; 7 bases are a match to TRBD1. The CDR3 is 15 residues long. The V gene's germline CDR1 is MNHEY and CDR2 SVGEGT. The junction had 12 bases not matched to a gene; V was cut back by 6 bases and J by 7 bases. CDR3: CASRTDREVWQPQHF. CDR3 DNA: TGTGCCAGCAGAACAGACAGGGAAGTTTGGCAGCCCCAGCATTTT.

This clonotype occurred a few times. J is TRBJ1-1 and V is TRBV7-9, with unresolved D. The V gene's germline CDR1 is SEHNR and CDR2 FQNEAQ (reference sequence). This CDR3 is built from 13 residues. Trimming removed 4 bases from V and 11 bases from J, with 17 bases in between. In DNA, the CDR3 is TGTGCCAGCAGCTCTCCGGCTGGTCTAAGGGCTTTCTTT. This encodes CASSSPAGLRAFF.

In this sample, this clonotype turned up many times. The CDR3 nucleotides are TGTGCCAGCAGTTTCGGGGCAGGGGGCCAAGAGACCCAGTACTTC. Encoded protein: CASSFGAGGQETQYF. The chain uses TRBV27 and TRBJ2-5; the match to TRBD1 covers 7 bases. CDR1 MNHEY and CDR2 SMNVEV come from the germline V gene (reference sequence). This CDR3 has 15 amino acids. Losses at the gene ends were 3 bases for V and 1 base for J; bases not matched to a gene: 5.

This clonotype was observed a single time. The rearrangement joins TRBV7-8 to TRBJ2-5; 9 nucleotides align to TRBD1. V was clipped by 4 bases and J by 5 bases; unmatched bases: 8. The CDR3 consists of 15 residues. Germline V CDR1 and CDR2: SGHVS, FQNEAQ. The DNA of the CDR3 is TGTGCCAGCAGCTCCCACAGGGGGCCCTGGGAGACCCAGTACTTC. This sequence encodes CASSSHRGPWETQYF. The full variable domain, rest sourced from reference TRBV7-8 and TRBJ2-5, is GAGVSQSPRYKVAKRGQDVALRCDPISGHVSLFWYQQALGQGPEFLTYFQNEAQLDKSGLPSDRFFAERPEGSVSTLKIQRTQQEDSAVYLCASSSHRGPWETQYFGPGTRLLVL.

The chain is built from TRBV6-1 and TRBJ1-1; TRBD1 matches at 10 bases. The ends lost 6 bases at V and 8 bases at J; junction bases unmatched: 9. CDR3 size: 14 residues. Germline CDR1 reads MNHNS; CDR2 reads SASEGT. DNA of the CDR3: TGTGCCAGCAGCCTACCGGGACAGGGGACCGAAGCTTTCTTT. Translated, it gives CASSLPGQGTEAFF.